Below, 12 T cell receptor beta chains from the same sample are listed, as sequenced in a study of monozygotic twins with inflammatory bowel disease. With the 5' RACE reads reprocessed, TCRdb shows one record per CDR3 protein and no DNA. Found here are 400,000 or so distinct CDR3 sequences; the top ten clones hold about 2.3%. The sample was blood. The source of these receptors is a human donor with ulcerative colitis or Crohn's disease, or a healthy co-twin of an affected twin (not recorded which).

The rearrangement links TRBV5-6 to TRBJ1-1; the D gene TCRdb calls, TRBD1, cannot be checked with no DNA. CDR3 length: 13 residues. Germline V lookup: CDR1 SGHDT, CDR2 YYEEEE. CDR3 sequence: CASSSGPVSGAFF.

V usage is TRBV12-3 or TRBV12-4 and J usage is TRBJ1-2; the TCRdb D gene call, TRBD1, has no DNA to confirm it. This CDR3 is 14 amino acids long. This CDR3 reads CASNSLGQGGGYTF.

CDR3 amino acids: CASSIKEASRAEKLFF. This chain uses TRBV5-1 with TRBJ1-4; the D call from TCRdb, TRBD1, cannot be confirmed without DNA. This CDR3 region has 16 residues. In germline, CDR1 is SGHRS, CDR2 YFSETQ.

The CDR3 here is CASLLTDLNTEAFF. The rearrangement uses TRBV6-6 and TRBJ1-1. Germline CDR1 reads MNHNY; CDR2 reads SVGAGI (reference sequence). There are 14 residues in the CDR3.

This CDR3 reads CAISESPAGYPYNEQFF. The chain has TRBV10-3 and TRBJ2-1; TCRdb's D gene call, TRBD2, goes unchecked for lack of DNA. This CDR3 comprises 17 residues. Germline V gene lookup returns CDR1 ENHRY and CDR2 SYGVKD.

This chain uses TRBV28 with TRBJ2-1; TCRdb designates TRBD1, a call that cannot be tested without DNA. This CDR3 contains 15 residues. Looked up from germline, CDR1 is MDHEN and CDR2 is SYDVKM. The CDR3 sequence is CASLRGGAPNNEQFF.

The genes are TRBV7-2 and TRBJ1-1; the TCRdb D gene call, TRBD1, has no DNA to confirm it. The V gene's germline CDR1 is SGHTA and CDR2 FQGNSA. The CDR3 sequence is 13 residues long. The CDR3 protein is CASVSFRGTEAFF.

The chain couples TRBV7-9 to TRBJ2-7; TCRdb designates TRBD2, a call that cannot be tested without DNA. This CDR3 comprises 16 residues. Per the germline V gene, CDR1 is SEHNR and CDR2 is FQNEAQ (reference sequence). The CDR3 loop reads CASSSDSGRSKWEQYF.

The gene calls are TRBV20-1 and TRBJ2-5. The CDR3 is made up of 12 amino acids. CDR1 and CDR2 (germline): DFQATT, SNEGSKA (reference sequence). CDR3 in amino acids: CSASSAVETQYF.

The chain has TRBV10-3 and TRBJ1-2. This CDR3 spans 12 amino acids. Per the germline V gene, CDR1 is ENHRY and CDR2 is SYGVKD. The CDR3 loop reads CAISEYSNGYTF.

V gene TRBV5-1 combines with J gene TRBJ2-5. CDR3 size: 14 residues. Germline CDR1 SGHRS, CDR2 YFSETQ. This chain's CDR3 is CASSLETLKETQYF.

This chain uses TRBV4-2 with TRBJ2-1. Germline V gene data show CDR1 as LGHNA and CDR2 as YNFKEQ. CDR3 length: 18 amino acids. CDR3 loop: CASSQDIGASGDYNEQFF.